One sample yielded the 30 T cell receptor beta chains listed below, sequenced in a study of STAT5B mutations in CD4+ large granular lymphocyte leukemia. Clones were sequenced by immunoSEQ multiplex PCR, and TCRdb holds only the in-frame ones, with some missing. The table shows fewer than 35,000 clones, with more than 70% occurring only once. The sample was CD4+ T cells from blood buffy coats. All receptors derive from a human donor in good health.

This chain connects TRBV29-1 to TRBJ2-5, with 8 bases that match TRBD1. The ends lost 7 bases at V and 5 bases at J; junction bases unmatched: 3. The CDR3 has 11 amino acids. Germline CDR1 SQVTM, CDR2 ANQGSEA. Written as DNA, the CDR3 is TGCAGCGAGTACAGGGGGGAGACCCAGTACTTC. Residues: CSEYRGETQYF.

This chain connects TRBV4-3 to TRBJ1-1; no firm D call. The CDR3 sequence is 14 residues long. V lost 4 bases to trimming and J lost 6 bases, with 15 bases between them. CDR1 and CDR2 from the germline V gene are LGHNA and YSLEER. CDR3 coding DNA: TGCGCCAGCAGCCGCGGTGTGACGGGCTCTGAAGCTTTCTTT. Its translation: CASSRGVTGSEAFF.

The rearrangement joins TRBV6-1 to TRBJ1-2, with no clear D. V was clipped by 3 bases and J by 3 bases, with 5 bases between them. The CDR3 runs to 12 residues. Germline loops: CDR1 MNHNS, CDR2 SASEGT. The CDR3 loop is CASSDGYYGYTF. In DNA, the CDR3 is TGTGCCAGCAGTGACGGATACTATGGCTACACCTTC.

CDR3 amino acids: CASSPQGADTEAFF. CDR3 DNA: TGTGCCAGCTCACCCCAGGGGGCGGACACTGAAGCTTTCTTT. This chain links TRBV18 with TRBJ1-1; 8 nucleotides align to TRBD1. The V gene end was trimmed by 3 bases and the J gene end by 3 bases; junction bases not matched to a gene: 3. Per the germline V gene, CDR1 is KGHSH and CDR2 is LQKENI. CDR3 length: 14 residues.

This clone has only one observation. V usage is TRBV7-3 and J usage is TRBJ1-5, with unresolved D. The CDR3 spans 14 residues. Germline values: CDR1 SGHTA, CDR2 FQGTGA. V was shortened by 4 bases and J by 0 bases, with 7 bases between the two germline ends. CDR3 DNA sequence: TGTGCCAGCAGCTCAGGACTTAGCAATCAGCCCCAGCATTTT. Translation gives CASSSGLSNQPQHF. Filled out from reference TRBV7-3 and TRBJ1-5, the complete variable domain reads GAGVSQTPSNKVTEKGKYVELRCDPISGHTALYWYRQSLGQGPEFLIYFQGTGAADDSGLPNDRFFAVRPEGSVSTLKIQRTERGDSAVYLCASSSGLSNQPQHFGDGTRLSIL.

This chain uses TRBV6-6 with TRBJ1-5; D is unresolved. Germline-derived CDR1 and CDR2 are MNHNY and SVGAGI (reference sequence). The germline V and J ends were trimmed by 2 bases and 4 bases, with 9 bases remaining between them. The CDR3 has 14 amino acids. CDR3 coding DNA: TGTGCCAGCAGTTACAGTTGGCCTAATCAGCCCCAGCATTTT. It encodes CASSYSWPNQPQHF.

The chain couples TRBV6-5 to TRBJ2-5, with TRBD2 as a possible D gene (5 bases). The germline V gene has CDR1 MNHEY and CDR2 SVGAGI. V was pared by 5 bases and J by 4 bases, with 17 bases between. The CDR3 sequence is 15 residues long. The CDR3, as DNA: TGTGCCAGCAGTGTAGACCCCCCCGGAGGAGAGACCCAGTACTTC. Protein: CASSVDPPGGETQYF.

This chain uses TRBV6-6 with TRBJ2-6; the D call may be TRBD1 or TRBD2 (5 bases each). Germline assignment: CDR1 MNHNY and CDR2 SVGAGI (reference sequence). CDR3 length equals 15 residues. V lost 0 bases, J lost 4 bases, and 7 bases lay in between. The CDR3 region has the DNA TGTGCCAGCAGTTACTCAGGGGACGGGGCCAACGTCCTGACTTTC. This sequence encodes CASSYSGDGANVLTF.

The CDR3, as DNA: TGTGCCAGCGTGAAATCCGGCTCTGGAAACACCATATATTTT. Its translation is CASVKSGSGNTIYF. The rearrangement links TRBV2 to TRBJ1-3; D is unresolved. The CDR3 is 14 residues long. V shed 8 bases and J shed 0 bases, with 11 bases lying between them. From germline, CDR1 is SNHLY and CDR2 FYNNEI.

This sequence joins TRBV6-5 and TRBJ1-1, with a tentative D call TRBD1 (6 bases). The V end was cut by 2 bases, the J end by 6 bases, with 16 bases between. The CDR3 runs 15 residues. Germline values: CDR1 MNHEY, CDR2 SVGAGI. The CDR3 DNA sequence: TGTGCCAGCAGTTACGGTGGGCAGGGGTCATCTGAAGCTTTCTTT. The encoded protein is CASSYGGQGSSEAFF.

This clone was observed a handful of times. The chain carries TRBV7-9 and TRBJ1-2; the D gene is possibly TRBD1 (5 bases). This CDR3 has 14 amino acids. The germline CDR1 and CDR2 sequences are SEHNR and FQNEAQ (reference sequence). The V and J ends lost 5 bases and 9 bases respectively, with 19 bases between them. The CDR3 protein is CASSPRGGSGSYTF. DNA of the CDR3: TGTGCCAGCAGCCCGCGGGGCGGGTCGGGGAGCTACACCTTC.

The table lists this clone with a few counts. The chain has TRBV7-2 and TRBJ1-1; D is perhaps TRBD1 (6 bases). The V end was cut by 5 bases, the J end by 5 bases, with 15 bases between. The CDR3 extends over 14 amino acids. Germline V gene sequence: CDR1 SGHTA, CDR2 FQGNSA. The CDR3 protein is CASSTVGRGTEAFF. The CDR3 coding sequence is TGTGCCAGCAGCACGGTGGGTAGGGGGACTGAAGCTTTCTTT.

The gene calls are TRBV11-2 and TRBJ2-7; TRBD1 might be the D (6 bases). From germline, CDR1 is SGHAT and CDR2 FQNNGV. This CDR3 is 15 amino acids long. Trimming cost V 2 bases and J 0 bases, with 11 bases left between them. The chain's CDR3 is CASSLRDTSSYEQYF. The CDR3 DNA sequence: TGTGCCAGCAGCTTAAGGGACACAAGCTCCTACGAGCAGTACTTC.

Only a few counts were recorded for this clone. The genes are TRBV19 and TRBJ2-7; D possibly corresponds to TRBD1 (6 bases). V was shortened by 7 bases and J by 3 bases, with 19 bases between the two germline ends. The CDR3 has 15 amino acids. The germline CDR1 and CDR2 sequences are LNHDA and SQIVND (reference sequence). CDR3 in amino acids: CASTETGAGHYEQYF. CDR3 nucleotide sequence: TGTGCCAGTACCGAGACAGGCGCGGGTCACTACGAGCAGTACTTC.

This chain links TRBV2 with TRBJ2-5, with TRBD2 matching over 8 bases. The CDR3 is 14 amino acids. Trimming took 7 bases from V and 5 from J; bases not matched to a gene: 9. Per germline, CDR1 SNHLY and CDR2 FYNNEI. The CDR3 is CASKVAGWRETQYF. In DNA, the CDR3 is TGTGCCAGCAAGGTAGCGGGGTGGAGGGAGACCCAGTACTTC. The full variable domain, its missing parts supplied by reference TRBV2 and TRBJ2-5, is EPEVTQTPSHQVTQMGQEVILRCVPISNHLYFYWYRQILGQKVEFLVSFYNNEISEKSEIFDDQFSVERPDGSNFTLKIRSTKLEDSAMYFCASKVAGWRETQYFGPGTRLLVL.

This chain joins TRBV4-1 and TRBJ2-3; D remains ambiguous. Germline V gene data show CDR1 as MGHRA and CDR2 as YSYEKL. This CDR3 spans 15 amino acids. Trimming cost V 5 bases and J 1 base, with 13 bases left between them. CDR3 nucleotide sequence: TGCGCCAGCAGCTCTAAGGAGAGACGCACAGATACGCAGTATTTT. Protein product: CASSSKERRTDTQYF.

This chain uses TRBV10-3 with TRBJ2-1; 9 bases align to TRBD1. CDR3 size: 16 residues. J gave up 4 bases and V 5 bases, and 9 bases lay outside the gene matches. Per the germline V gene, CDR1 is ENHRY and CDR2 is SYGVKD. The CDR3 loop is CAISRQGGPPYNEQFF. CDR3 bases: TGTGCCATCAGTCGACAGGGGGGCCCCCCATACAATGAGCAGTTCTTC.

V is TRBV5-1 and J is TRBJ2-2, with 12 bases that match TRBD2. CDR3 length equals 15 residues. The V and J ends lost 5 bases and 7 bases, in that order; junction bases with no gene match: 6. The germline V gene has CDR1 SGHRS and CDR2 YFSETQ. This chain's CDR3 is CASRLAGGQSGELFF. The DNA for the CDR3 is TGCGCCAGCAGGCTAGCGGGGGGGCAGAGCGGGGAGCTGTTTTTT.

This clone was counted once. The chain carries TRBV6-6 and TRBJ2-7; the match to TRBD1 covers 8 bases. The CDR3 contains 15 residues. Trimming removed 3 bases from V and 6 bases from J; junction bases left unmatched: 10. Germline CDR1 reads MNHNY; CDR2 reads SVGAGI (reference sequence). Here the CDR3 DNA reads TGTGCCAGCAGTTATTCCGGGACAGGTGCGCGCGAGCAGTACTTC. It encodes CASSYSGTGAREQYF.

CDR3 coding DNA: TGTGCCAGCTCAGGCGGGGCTTCTCTTTCTAACTATGGCTACACCTTC. Encoded protein: CASSGGASLSNYGYTF. V usage is TRBV18 and J usage is TRBJ1-2, with D perhaps TRBD1 (5 bases). The germline V gene encodes CDR1 KGHSH and CDR2 LQKENI. V lost 5 bases and J 0 bases, leaving 16 bases between the germline ends. The CDR3 consists of 16 residues.

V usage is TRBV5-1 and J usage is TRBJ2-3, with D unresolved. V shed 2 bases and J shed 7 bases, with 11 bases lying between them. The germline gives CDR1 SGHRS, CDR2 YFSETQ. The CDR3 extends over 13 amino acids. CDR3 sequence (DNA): TGCGCCAGCAGCTTCCTCGGGCAGAATACGCAGTATTTT. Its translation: CASSFLGQNTQYF.

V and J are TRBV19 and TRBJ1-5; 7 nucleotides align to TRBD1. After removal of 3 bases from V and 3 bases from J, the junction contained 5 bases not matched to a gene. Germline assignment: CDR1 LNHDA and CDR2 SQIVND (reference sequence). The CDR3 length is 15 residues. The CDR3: CASSIQGVSNQPQHF. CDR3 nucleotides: TGTGCCAGTAGTATCCAGGGGGTTTCCAATCAGCCCCAGCATTTT.

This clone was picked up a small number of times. This CDR3 reads CASSFSGISNQPQHF. CDR3 bases: TGTGCCAGCAGCTTTTCAGGGATTAGCAATCAGCCCCAGCATTTT. The chain employs TRBV7-9 and TRBJ1-5, with a possible D match to TRBD1 (5 bases). V shed 3 bases and J shed 0 bases, with 9 bases lying between them. Germline V lookup: CDR1 SEHNR, CDR2 FQNEAQ (reference sequence). This CDR3 comprises 15 residues.

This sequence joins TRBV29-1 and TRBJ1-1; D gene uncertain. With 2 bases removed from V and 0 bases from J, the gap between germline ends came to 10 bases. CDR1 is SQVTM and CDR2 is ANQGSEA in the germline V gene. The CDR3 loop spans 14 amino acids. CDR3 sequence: CSVERLQMNTEAFF. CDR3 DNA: TGCAGCGTTGAACGGCTACAAATGAACACTGAAGCTTTCTTT.

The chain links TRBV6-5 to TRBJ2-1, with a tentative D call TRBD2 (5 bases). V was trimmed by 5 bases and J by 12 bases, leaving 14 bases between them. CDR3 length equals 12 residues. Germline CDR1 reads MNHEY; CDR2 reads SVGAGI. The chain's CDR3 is CASSPGRTRQFF. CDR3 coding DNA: TGTGCCAGCAGTCCGGGAAGGACTCGGCAGTTCTTC.

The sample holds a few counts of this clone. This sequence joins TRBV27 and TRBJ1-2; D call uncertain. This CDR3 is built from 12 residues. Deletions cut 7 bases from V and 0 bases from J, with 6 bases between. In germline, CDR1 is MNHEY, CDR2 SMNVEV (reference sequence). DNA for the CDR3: TGTGCCAGCAAGACTCCTAACTATGGCTACACCTTC. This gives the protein CASKTPNYGYTF.

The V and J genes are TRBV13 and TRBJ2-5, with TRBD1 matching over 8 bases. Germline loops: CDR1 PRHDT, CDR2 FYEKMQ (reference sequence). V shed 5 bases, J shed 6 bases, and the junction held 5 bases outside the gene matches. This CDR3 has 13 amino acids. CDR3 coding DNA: TGTGCCAGCAGCGCAGGACAGGGACAGACCCAGTACTTC. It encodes CASSAGQGQTQYF. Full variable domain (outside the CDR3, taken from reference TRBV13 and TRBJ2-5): AAGVIQSPRHLIKEKRETATLKCYPIPRHDTVYWYQQGPGQDPQFLISFYEKMQSDKGSIPDRFSAQQFSDYHSELNMSSLELGDSALYFCASSAGQGQTQYFGPGTRLLVL.

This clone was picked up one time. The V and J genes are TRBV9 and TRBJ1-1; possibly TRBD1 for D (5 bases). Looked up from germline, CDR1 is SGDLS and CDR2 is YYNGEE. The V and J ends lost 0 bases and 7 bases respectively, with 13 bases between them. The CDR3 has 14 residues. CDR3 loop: CASSVVGGQGEAFF. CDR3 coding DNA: TGTGCCAGCAGCGTAGTAGGAGGGCAGGGTGAAGCTTTCTTT.

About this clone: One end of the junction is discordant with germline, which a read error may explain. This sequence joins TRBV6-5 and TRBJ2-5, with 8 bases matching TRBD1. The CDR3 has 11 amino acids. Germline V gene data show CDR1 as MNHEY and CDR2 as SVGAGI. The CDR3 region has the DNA TGTGCCAGCAGTGACGGGACAGGTCCCAACTTC. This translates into CASSDGTGPNF.

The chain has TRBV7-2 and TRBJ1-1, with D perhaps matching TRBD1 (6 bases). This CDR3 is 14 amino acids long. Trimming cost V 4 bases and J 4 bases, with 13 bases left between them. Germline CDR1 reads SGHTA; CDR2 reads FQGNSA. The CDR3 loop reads CASSSREGGTEAFF. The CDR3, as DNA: TGTGCCAGCAGCTCCAGGGAGGGGGGCACTGAAGCTTTCTTT.